This TCR beta chain was identified in a study of cytomegalovirus exposure and HLA in healthy donors. The overall study: Earlier, fewer than 130 million unique TCR beta sequences were recovered from about 200 million T cells by an analysis. The study's findings and limits: The study flagged approximately 180 TCR beta chains as cytomegalovirus-associated.

It was healthy bone marrow donors who served as donors. V lost 3 bases and J lost 7; bases outside the gene matches: 6. The CDR3 covers 15 residues. Germline loops: CDR1 SGDLS, CDR2 YYNGEE. Details on this clone: Its target is unknown.

PCR was performed using 60 Vbeta and 13 Jbeta primers. Method: immunoSEQ multiplex PCR; TCRdb's copy keeps in-frame clones and lacks some. The sample comprises 60,000 to 95,000 clones, about four fifths of which are singletons, and over 7% rests with the top ten. The sequencing sample was made of PBMCs. This TCR derives from a woman in her forties in good health and CMV-seropositive. V and J are TRBV9 and TRBJ2-2; 10 bases are shared with TRBD2. The chain's CDR3 is CASSALAGEGGELFF. Written as DNA, the CDR3 is TGTGCCAGCAGCGCCCTAGCGGGGGAAGGCGGGGAGCTGTTTTTT. Full variable domain (remainder filled in from reference TRBV9 and TRBJ2-2): DSGVTQTPKHLITATGQRVTLRCSPRSGDLSVYWYQQSLDQGLQFLIQYYNGEERAKGNILERFSAQQFPDLHSELNLSSLELGDSALYFCASSALAGEGGELFFGEGSRLTVL.